This T cell receptor beta chain was found in a study of T cells in Graves' hyperthyroidism and ophthalmopathy. About the research overall: Pretreatment peripheral blood was obtained at initial diagnosis.

The V and J ends lost 7 bases and 6 bases, in that order; junction bases with no gene match: 8. Germline CDR1 LNHDA, CDR2 SQIVND (reference sequence). The CDR3 is 14 residues long. This clonotype came up a few times. RNA transcripts yielded amplified TCR beta CDR3 regions. A first-round RT-PCR of the TCR CDR3 used the HTBI primer set. Each CDR3 protein gets one entry after TCRdb re-called the multiplex PCR reads with MiXCR. The repertoire includes 140,000 or so distinct CDR3 sequences, roughly 23% of them detected once, and 67% sits in the top ten. Material for sequencing was blood. This receptor was obtained from a woman in her forties or fifties with Graves' hyperthyroidism that later progressed to Graves' ophthalmopathy. The rearrangement uses TRBV19 and TRBJ2-2; 7 bases are a match to TRBD1. CDR3 DNA: TGTGCCAGTAACCGACAAGGGGGCGCCGGGGAGCTGTTTTTT. It specifies CASNRQGGAGELFF.